This T cell receptor beta chain was captured in a study of sequential checkpoint blockade in melanoma. Indicated treatment: randomized to nivolumab then ipilimumab (arm A) or the reverse (arm B). This table comes from immunoSEQ multiplex PCR, and its TCRdb copy is limited to in-frame clones, with some not included. The sample has about 5,000 clones; 20% to 30% are singletons. This sample comprised tumor tissue (inferred from file names), obtained from a patient given nivolumab and ipilimumab in sequence. This TCR was sampled from a human donor with melanoma.

CDR3 in DNA: TGCGCCAGCAGCCAAGATAGGGCGGGTGAGCAGTTCTTC. This gives the protein CASSQDRAGEQFF. The rearrangement joins TRBV4-1 to TRBJ2-1; possible D gene TRBD2, 5 bases. The CDR3 is made up of 13 amino acids. The germline V gene has CDR1 MGHRA and CDR2 YSYEKL. V was cut by 0 bases and J by 9 bases, with 9 bases left in between.